This TCR beta chain was observed in a study of blood T cells in healthy people across ages. The use of a sample-barcoded 5' primer and a J-beta primer mix characterized a second PCR of about 7 to 12 cycles. TCRdb processed the 5' RACE reads anew with MiXCR; each CDR3 protein has one entry. In the table there are approximately 490,000 distinct CDR3 sequences, nearly 25% of which are singletons. A further study also used this sample, focusing on T cells of mothers and their children.

Sample: blood. The source is a boy under 18 in good health.

CDR3 residues: CASTSIGRADTQYF. DNA for the CDR3: TGTGCCAGCACCTCTATCGGTCGGGCAGATACGCAGTATTTT. The chain recombines TRBV7-9 with TRBJ2-3; D gene uncertain. The CDR3 contains 14 residues. The V end lost 7 bases, the J end lost 4 bases, and 15 bases lay between the germline ends. Looked up from germline, CDR1 is SEHNR and CDR2 is FQNEAQ (reference sequence).